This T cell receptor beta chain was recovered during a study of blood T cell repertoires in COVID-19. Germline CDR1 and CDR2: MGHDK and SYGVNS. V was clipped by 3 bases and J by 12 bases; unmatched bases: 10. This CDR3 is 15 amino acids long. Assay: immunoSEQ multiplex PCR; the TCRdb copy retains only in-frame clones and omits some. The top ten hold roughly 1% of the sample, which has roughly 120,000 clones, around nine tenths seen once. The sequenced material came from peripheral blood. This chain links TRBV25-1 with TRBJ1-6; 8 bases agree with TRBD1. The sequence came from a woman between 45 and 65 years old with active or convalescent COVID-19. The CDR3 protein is CASSEDTGGGVPLHF. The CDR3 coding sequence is TGTGCCAGCAGTGAGGATACAGGGGGTGGGGTACCCCTCCACTTT.